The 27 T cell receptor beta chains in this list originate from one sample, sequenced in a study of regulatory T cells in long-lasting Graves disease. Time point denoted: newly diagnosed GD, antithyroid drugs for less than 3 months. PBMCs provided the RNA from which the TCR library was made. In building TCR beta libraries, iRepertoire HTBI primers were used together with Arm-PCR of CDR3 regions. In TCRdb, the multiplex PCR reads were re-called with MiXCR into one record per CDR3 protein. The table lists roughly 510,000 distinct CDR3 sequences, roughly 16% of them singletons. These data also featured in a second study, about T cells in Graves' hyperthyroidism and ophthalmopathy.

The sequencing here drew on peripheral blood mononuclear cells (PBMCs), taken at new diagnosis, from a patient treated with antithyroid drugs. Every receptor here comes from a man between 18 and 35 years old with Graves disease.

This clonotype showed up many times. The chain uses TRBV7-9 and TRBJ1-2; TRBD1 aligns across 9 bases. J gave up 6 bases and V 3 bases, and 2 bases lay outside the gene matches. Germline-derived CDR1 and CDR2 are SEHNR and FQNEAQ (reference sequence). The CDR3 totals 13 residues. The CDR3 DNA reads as TGTGCCAGCAGCTTCACAGGGGGCGATGGCTACACCTTC. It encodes CASSFTGGDGYTF.

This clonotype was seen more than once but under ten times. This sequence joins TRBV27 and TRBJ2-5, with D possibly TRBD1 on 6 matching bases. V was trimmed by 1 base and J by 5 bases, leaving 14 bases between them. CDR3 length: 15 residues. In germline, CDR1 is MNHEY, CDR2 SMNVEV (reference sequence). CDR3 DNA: TGTGCCAGCAGTTTATACAGGGATGACAGGGAGACCCAGTACTTC. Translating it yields CASSLYRDDRETQYF.

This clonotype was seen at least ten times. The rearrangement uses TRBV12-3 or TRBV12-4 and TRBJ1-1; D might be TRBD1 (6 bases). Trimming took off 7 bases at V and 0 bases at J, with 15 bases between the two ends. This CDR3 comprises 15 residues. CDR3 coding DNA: TGTGCCAGCACGTCTCGGGGGGCGTTGAACACTGAAGCTTTCTTT. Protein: CASTSRGALNTEAFF.

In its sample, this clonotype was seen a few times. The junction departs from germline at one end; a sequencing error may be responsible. DNA for the CDR3: TGCGCCAGCAGCCAAGATACGGTGGACAGGGGATACAATGAGCAGCTCTTC. Translated, it gives CASSQDTVDRGYNEQLF. The chain links TRBV4-1 to TRBJ2-1, with 9 bases that match TRBD1. The length of the CDR3 is 17 residues. Germline values: CDR1 MGHRA, CDR2 YSYEKL.

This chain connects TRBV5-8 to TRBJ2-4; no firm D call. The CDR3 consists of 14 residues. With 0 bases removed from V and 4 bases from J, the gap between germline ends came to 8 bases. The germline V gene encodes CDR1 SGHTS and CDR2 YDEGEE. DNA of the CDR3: TGTGCCAGCAGCTTGGAGCAGATAAAAAACATTCAGTACTTC. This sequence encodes CASSLEQIKNIQYF.

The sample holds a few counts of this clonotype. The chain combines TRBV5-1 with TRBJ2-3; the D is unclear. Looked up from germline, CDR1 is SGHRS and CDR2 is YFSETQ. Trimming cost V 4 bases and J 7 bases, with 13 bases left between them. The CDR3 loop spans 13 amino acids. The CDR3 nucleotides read TGCGCCAGCAGCGCTTCCGGAGACTATACGCAGTATTTT. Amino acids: CASSASGDYTQYF.

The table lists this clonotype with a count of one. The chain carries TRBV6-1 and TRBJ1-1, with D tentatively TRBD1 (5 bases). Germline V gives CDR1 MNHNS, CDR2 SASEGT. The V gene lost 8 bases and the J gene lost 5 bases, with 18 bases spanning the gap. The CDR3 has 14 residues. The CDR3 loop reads CASHGFGGFTEAFF. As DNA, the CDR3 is TGTGCCAGCCATGGGTTTGGGGGGTTTACTGAAGCTTTCTTT.

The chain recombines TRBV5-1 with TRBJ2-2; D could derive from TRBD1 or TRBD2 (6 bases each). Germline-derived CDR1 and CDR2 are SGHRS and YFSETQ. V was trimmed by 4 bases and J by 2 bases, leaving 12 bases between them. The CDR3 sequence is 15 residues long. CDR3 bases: TGCGCCAGCAGCCACCGGGGGCCTAACACCGGGGAGCTGTTTTTT. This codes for CASSHRGPNTGELFF. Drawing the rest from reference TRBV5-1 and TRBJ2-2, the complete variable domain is KAGVTQTPRYLIKTRGQQVTLSCSPISGHRSVSWYQQTPGQGLQFLFEYFSETQRNKGNFPGRFSGRQFSNSRSEMNVSTLELGDSALYLCASSHRGPNTGELFFGEGSRLTVL.

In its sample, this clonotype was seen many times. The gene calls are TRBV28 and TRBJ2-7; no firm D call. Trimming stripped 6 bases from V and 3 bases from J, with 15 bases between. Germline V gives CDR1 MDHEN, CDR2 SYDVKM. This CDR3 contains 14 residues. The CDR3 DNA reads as TGTGCCAGCAGACCCGGCGGACGGAACTACGAGCAGTACTTC. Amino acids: CASRPGGRNYEQYF. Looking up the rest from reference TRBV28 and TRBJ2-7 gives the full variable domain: DVKVTQSSRYLVKRTGEKVFLECVQDMDHENMFWYRQDPGLGLRLIYFSYDVKMKEKGDIPEGYSVSREKKERFSLILESASTNQTSMYLCASRPGGRNYEQYFGPGTRLTVT.

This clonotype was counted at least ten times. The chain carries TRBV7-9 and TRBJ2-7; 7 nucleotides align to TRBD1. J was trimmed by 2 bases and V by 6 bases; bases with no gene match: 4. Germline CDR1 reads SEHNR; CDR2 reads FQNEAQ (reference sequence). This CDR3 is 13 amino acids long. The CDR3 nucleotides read TGTGCCAGCAGGTCGGACAGGCCCTACGAGCAGTACTTC. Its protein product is CASRSDRPYEQYF.

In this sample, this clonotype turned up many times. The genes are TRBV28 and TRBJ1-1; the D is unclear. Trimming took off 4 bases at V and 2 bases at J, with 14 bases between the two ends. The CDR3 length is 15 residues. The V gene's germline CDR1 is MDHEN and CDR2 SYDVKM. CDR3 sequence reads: CASSSRTGGNTEAFF. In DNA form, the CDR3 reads TGTGCCAGCAGTTCACGTACGGGAGGTAACACTGAAGCTTTCTTT.

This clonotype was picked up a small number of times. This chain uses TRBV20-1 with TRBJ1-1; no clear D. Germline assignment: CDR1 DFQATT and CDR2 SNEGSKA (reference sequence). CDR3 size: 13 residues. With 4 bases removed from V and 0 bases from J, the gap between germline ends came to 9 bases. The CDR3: CSAIHHLNTEAFF. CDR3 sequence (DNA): TGCAGTGCTATTCACCATCTGAACACTGAAGCTTTCTTT.

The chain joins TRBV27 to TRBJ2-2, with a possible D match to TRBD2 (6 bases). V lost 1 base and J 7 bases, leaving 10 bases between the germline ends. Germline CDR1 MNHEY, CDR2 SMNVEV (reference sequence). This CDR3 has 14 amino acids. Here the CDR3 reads CASSLYGTGGELFF. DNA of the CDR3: TGTGCCAGCAGTTTATATGGGACTGGCGGGGAGCTGTTTTTT.

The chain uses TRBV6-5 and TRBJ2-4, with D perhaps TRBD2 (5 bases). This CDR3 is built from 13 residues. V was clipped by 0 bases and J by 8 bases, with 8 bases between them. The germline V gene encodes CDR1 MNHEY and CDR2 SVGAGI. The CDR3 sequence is CASSYSWGDIQYF. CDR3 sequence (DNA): TGTGCCAGCAGTTACTCATGGGGAGACATTCAGTACTTC.

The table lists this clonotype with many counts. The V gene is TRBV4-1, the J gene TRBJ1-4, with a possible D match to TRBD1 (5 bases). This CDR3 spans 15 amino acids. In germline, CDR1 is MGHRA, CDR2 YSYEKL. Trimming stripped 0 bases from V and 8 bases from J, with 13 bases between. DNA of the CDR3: TGCGCCAGCAGCCAAGATCAGGGTATGCGGGAAAAACTGTTTTTT. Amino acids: CASSQDQGMREKLFF.

DNA for the CDR3: TGTGCCTGGAGTGGAGGGGGTGGTCGCTACGAGCAGTACTTC. Residues: CAWSGGGGRYEQYF. V is TRBV30 and J is TRBJ2-7, with D tentatively TRBD1 (6 bases). Germline CDR1 and CDR2: GTSNPN and SVGIG (reference sequence). The CDR3 covers 14 residues. The ends were cut back, 1 base at V and 3 bases at J, with 13 bases in the middle.

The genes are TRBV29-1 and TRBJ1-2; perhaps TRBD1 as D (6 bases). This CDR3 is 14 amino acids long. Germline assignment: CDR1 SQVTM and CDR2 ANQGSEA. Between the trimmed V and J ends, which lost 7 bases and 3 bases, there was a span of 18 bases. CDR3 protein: CSALPGDTHYGYTF. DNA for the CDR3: TGCAGCGCCCTGCCCGGGGACACCCACTATGGCTACACCTTC.

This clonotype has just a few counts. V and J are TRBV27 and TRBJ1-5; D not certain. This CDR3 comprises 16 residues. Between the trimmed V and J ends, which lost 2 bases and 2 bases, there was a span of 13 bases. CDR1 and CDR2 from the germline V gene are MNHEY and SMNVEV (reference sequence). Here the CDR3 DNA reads TGTGCCAGCAGTTTAGGGCCCGATGGGGGCAATCAGCCCCAGCATTTT. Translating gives CASSLGPDGGNQPQHF.

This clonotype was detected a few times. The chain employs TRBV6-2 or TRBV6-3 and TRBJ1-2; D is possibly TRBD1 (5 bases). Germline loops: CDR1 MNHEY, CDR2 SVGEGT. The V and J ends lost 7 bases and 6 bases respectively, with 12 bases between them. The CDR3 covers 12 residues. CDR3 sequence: CASTRQGDGYTF. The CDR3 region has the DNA TGTGCCAGCACTCGGCAGGGTGATGGCTACACCTTC.

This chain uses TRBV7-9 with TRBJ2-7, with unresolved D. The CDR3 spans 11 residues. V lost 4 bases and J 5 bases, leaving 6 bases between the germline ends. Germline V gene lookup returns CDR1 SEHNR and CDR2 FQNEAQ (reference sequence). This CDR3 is CASSYTHEQYF. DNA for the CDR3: TGTGCCAGCAGCTACACCCACGAGCAGTACTTC.

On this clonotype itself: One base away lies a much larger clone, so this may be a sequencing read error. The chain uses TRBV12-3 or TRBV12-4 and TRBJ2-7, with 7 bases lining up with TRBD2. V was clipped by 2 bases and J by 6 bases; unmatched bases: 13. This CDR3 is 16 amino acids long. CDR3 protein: CASSLLLGGREGEQYF. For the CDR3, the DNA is TGTGCCAGCAGTTTACTACTTGGCGGGAGAGAGGGCGAGCAGTACTTC.

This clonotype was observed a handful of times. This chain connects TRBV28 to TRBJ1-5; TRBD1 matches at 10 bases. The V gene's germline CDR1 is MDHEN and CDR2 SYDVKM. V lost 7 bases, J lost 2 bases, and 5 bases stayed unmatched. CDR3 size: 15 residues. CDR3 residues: CASTDRGLGNQPQHF. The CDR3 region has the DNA TGTGCCAGCACTGACAGGGGGCTTGGCAATCAGCCCCAGCATTTT.

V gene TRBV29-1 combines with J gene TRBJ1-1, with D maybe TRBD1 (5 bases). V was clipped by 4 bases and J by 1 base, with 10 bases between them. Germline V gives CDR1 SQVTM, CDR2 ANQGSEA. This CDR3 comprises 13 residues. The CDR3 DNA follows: TGCAGCGTTGGGGGGGGTCGGAACACTGAAGCTTTCTTT. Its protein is CSVGGGRNTEAFF.

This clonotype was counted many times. The CDR3 sequence is CASSDDRAQETQYF. The CDR3 nucleotides read TGTGCCAGCAGTGACGACAGGGCTCAAGAGACCCAGTACTTC. The chain recombines TRBV25-1 with TRBJ2-5; 7 bases fit TRBD1. This CDR3 is 14 amino acids long. CDR1 and CDR2 (germline): MGHDK, SYGVNS. J lost 2 bases, V lost 3 bases, and 3 bases had no gene match.

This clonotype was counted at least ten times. For the CDR3, the DNA is TGCAGTGCTGCCGAAAGGGGCTCCTACAATGAGCAGTTCTTC. Residues: CSAAERGSYNEQFF. The V gene is TRBV20-1, the J gene TRBJ2-1; D possibly corresponds to TRBD1 (5 bases). The CDR3 is made up of 14 amino acids. Germline lookup yields CDR1 DFQATT and CDR2 SNEGSKA (reference sequence). Trimming took off 5 bases at V and 0 bases at J, with 11 bases between the two ends.

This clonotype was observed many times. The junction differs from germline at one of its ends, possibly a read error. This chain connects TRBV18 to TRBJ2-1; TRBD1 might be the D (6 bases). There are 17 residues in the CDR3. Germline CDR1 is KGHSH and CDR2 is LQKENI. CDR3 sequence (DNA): TGTGCCAGCTCACCACGTTCCGGAACCACCGGGGACAATCAGCAGTTCTTC. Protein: CASSPRSGTTGDNQQFF.

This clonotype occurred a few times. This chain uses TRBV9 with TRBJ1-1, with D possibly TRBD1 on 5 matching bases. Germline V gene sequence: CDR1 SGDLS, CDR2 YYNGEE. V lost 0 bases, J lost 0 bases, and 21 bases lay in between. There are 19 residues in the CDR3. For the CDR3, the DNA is TGTGCCAGCAGCGTAGGCGGGGACGGGCGAACTGGAATGAACACTGAAGCTTTCTTT. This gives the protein CASSVGGDGRTGMNTEAFF.